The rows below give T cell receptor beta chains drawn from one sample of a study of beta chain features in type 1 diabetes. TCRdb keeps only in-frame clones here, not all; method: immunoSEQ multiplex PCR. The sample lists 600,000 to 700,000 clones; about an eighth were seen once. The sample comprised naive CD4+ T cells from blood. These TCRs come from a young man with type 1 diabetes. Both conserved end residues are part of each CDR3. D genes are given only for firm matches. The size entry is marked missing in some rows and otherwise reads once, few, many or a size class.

CDR3 DNA: TGTGCCAGCAGCGTAGGCCCCCCTAGGGGGAATGAGCAGTTCTTC; CDR3 protein: CASSVGPPRGNEQFF; clone size: few; D gene: NA; J gene: TRBJ2-1; V gene: TRBV9
CDR3 DNA: TGTGCCAGCAGGAAGACAGGGCCCTACAATGAGCAGTTCTTC; CDR3 protein: CASRKTGPYNEQFF; clone size: few; D gene: TRBD1; J gene: TRBJ2-1; V gene: TRBV2
CDR3 DNA: TGTGCCAGCTCACCCGGGACTGCTAATGAAAAACTGTTTTTT; CDR3 protein: CASSPGTANEKLFF; clone size: NA; D gene: NA; J gene: TRBJ1-4; V gene: TRBV18
CDR3 DNA: TGTGCCAGCAGCTCACAGGGGGATCAGCCCCAGCATTTT; CDR3 protein: CASSSQGDQPQHF; clone size: NA; D gene: TRBD1; J gene: TRBJ1-5; V gene: TRBV7-9
CDR3 DNA: TGTGCCAGCAGCCATCGGACAGACATTCAAGAGACCCAGTACTTC; CDR3 protein: CASSHRTDIQETQYF; clone size: NA; D gene: NA; J gene: TRBJ2-5; V gene: TRBV7-9
CDR3 DNA: TGTGCCAGCAGCGCCGCGAACACCGGGGAGCTGTTTTTT; CDR3 protein: CASSAANTGELFF; clone size: NA; D gene: NA; J gene: TRBJ2-2; V gene: TRBV9
CDR3 DNA: TGTGCCTGGAGCTGGGCCGGGGATTCACCCCTCCACTTT; CDR3 protein: CAWSWAGDSPLHF; clone size: few; D gene: NA; J gene: TRBJ1-6; V gene: TRBV30
CDR3 DNA: TGTGCCAGCTCACCACCGAGAGGGGGAACCGGGGAGCTGTTTTTT; CDR3 protein: CASSPPRGGTGELFF; clone size: few; D gene: NA; J gene: TRBJ2-2; V gene: TRBV18
CDR3 DNA: TGTGCCAGCAGTGTGGGGGGCGCGGGATCTGAAGCTTTCTTT; CDR3 protein: CASSVGGAGSEAFF; clone size: few; D gene: NA; J gene: TRBJ1-1; V gene: TRBV25-1
CDR3 DNA: TGTGCCAGCAGTTACTCGTACGACGGGAACACTGAAGCTTTCTTT; CDR3 protein: CASSYSYDGNTEAFF; clone size: few; D gene: NA; J gene: TRBJ1-1; V gene: TRBV6-5
CDR3 DNA: TGCGCCAGCAGCTTGGGCGCTAGCGGGGAGGATACGCAGTATTTT; CDR3 protein: CASSLGASGEDTQYF; clone size: NA; D gene: TRBD2; J gene: TRBJ2-3; V gene: TRBV5-1